The 20 T cell receptor beta chains reported below all come from one sample, sequenced in a study of graft-versus-host responses after intestinal transplantation. This table comes from immunoSEQ multiplex PCR, and its TCRdb copy is limited to in-frame clones, with some not included. The sample has tens of thousands of clones; roughly 92% are singletons. Their specific antigens are unknown. This specimen was unstimulated CD4+ T cells sorted from spleen or lymph node cells, taken before intestinal transplant. Receptors originate from a human donor who received an intestinal transplant.

This sequence joins TRBV12-5 and TRBJ1-1; 7 nucleotides line up with TRBD1. From germline, CDR1 is LGHNT and CDR2 FRNRAP. This CDR3 contains 18 residues. J gave up 3 bases and V 0 bases, and 13 bases lay outside the gene matches. CDR3 DNA sequence: TGTGCTAGTGGTTTGGTACTTAGGGGGCTCAGATGGGACACTGAAGCTTTCTTT. Its translation: CASGLVLRGLRWDTEAFF.

This chain uses TRBV6-5 with TRBJ2-7, with D perhaps matching TRBD2 (6 bases). This CDR3 contains 14 residues. Per germline, CDR1 MNHEY and CDR2 SVGAGI. V was cut by 3 bases and J by 1 base, with 10 bases left in between. CDR3 in amino acids: CASSYPGRSYEQYF. The CDR3 nucleotides are TGTGCCAGCAGTTATCCAGGGAGGTCCTACGAGCAGTACTTC.

This clone was seen a handful of times. This rearrangement joins TRBV5-5 to TRBJ1-1; the D is unclear. CDR3 size: 14 residues. Looked up from germline, CDR1 is SGHKS and CDR2 is YYEKEE (reference sequence). Trimming removed 2 bases from V and 1 base from J, with 9 bases in between. The CDR3 sequence: CASSFQTANTEAFF. The DNA of the CDR3 is TGTGCCAGCAGCTTTCAGACCGCGAACACTGAAGCTTTCTTT. The full variable domain, its missing parts supplied by reference TRBV5-5 and TRBJ1-1, is DAGVTQSPTHLIKTRGQQVTLRCSPISGHKSVSWYQQVLGQGPQFIFQYYEKEERGRGNFPDRFSARQFPNYSSELNVNALLLGDSALYLCASSFQTANTEAFFGQGTRLTVV.

The chain employs TRBV12-5 and TRBJ1-2; D uncertain. Trimming removed 4 bases from V and 8 bases from J, with 14 bases in between. Per germline, CDR1 LGHNT and CDR2 FRNRAP. CDR3 size: 13 residues. As DNA, the CDR3 is TGTGCTAGTGGTTATCCGACTCAAGTAGGCTACACCTTC. This sequence encodes CASGYPTQVGYTF. Full variable domain (rest looked up from reference TRBV12-5 and TRBJ1-2): DARVTQTPRHKVTEMGQEVTMRCQPILGHNTVFWYRQTMMQGLELLAYFRNRAPLDDSGMPKDRFSAEMPDATLATLKIQPSEPRDSAVYFCASGYPTQVGYTFGSGTRLTVV.

V and J are TRBV11-2 and TRBJ2-7; D tentatively fits TRBD1 or TRBD2 (5 bases each). CDR3 size: 15 residues. From germline, CDR1 is SGHAT and CDR2 FQNNGV. The V end was cut by 4 bases, the J end by 3 bases, with 16 bases between. For the CDR3, the DNA is TGTGCCAGCAGCTCAAGGGACGGAATCCGCTACGAGCAGTACTTC. Its protein is CASSSRDGIRYEQYF.

The CDR3 loop reads CASRKALYGRTGGNQPQHF. CDR3 in DNA: TGTGCCAGCAGAAAAGCCCTTTATGGGAGGACAGGGGGCAATCAGCCCCAGCATTTT. The V call is TRBV21-1, the J call TRBJ1-5; TRBD1 is the table's D call and was not checked against the DNA. TRBV21-1 is tagged as a pseudogene. The CDR3 is made up of 19 amino acids.

The table lists this clone with a few counts. Other DNA sequences of this sample code for an identical CDR3. The chain couples TRBV6-5 to TRBJ1-3, with unresolved D. Germline V gene lookup returns CDR1 MNHEY and CDR2 SVGAGI. The V gene lost 0 bases and the J gene lost 2 bases, with 8 bases spanning the gap. The length of the CDR3 is 15 residues. The CDR3: CASSYSNTAGNTIYF. DNA of the CDR3: TGTGCCAGCAGTTACTCGAACACCGCTGGAAACACCATATATTTT.

The chain couples TRBV18 to TRBJ2-7, with 8 bases aligning to TRBD2. Germline V lookup: CDR1 KGHSH, CDR2 LQKENI. CDR3 size: 17 residues. Germline trimming cut 5 bases from V and 0 bases from J; bases unmatched to any gene: 12. Written as DNA, the CDR3 is TGTGCCAGCTCATCCCCGAGAGGTAGCGGGACCTCCTACGAGCAGTACTTC. Amino acid sequence: CASSSPRGSGTSYEQYF.

The genes are TRBV15 and TRBJ2-7, with unresolved D. The germline V and J ends were trimmed by 1 base and 5 bases, with 12 bases remaining between them. Germline V lookup: CDR1 LNHNV, CDR2 YYDKDF (reference sequence). The CDR3 length is 14 residues. CDR3 DNA: TGTGCCACCAGCAGAGGGACCGCGCCGGACGAGCAGTACTTC. Translating it yields CATSRGTAPDEQYF.

This clone occurred once. The gene calls are TRBV7-8 and TRBJ2-7; possible D gene TRBD2, 6 bases. The germline V gene encodes CDR1 SGHVS and CDR2 FQNEAQ. Trimming removed 6 bases from V and 5 bases from J, with 11 bases in between. The CDR3 is made up of 12 amino acids. DNA of the CDR3: TGTGCCAGCAGTCGAACTAGCAACGAGCAGTACTTC. It codes for CASSRTSNEQYF.

This clone was observed a handful of times. The CDR3 DNA reads TGTGCCAGCAGCTTAGGGGGGGGACAGGGCTACGAGCAGTACTTC. Its translation is CASSLGGGQGYEQYF. The J gene is TRBJ2-7, the V gene TRBV11-3; 9 positions match TRBD1. The CDR3 runs 15 residues. In germline, CDR1 is SGHNT, CDR2 YENEEA. V trimming: 1 base; J trimming: 3 bases; junction bases outside the gene matches: 4.

This sequence joins TRBV4-2 and TRBJ2-3, with D perhaps matching TRBD1 or TRBD2 (5 bases each). This CDR3 spans 15 amino acids. CDR1 is LGHNA, CDR2 YNFKEQ, per germline. V lost 1 base and J 3 bases, leaving 11 bases between the germline ends. The CDR3 loop is CASSQGGSTTDTQYF. CDR3 nucleotides: TGTGCCAGCAGCCAAGGGGGGTCTACGACAGATACGCAGTATTTT.

The chain recombines TRBV5-1 with TRBJ2-3; D might be TRBD2 (6 bases). The germline gives CDR1 SGHRS, CDR2 YFSETQ. This CDR3 region has 15 residues. V lost 1 base to trimming and J lost 6 bases, with 15 bases between them. Here the CDR3 reads CASSLLGGNADTQYF. In DNA, the CDR3 is TGCGCCAGCAGCTTGCTTGGCGGGAATGCTGATACGCAGTATTTT.

This chain joins TRBV28 and TRBJ2-7, with D perhaps matching TRBD2 (6 bases). V was trimmed by 6 bases and J by 0 bases, leaving 18 bases between them. The germline gives CDR1 MDHEN, CDR2 SYDVKM. CDR3 size: 16 residues. The CDR3 nucleotides are TGTGCCAGCAGACCATCGGGACTTCGTTTCTCCTACGAGCAGTACTTC. Encoded protein: CASRPSGLRFSYEQYF.

This clone showed up just once. V and J are TRBV6-1 and TRBJ2-5; D is uncertain. The CDR3 runs to 14 residues. Between the trimmed V and J ends, which lost 6 bases and 2 bases, there was a span of 13 bases. Germline V gene data show CDR1 as MNHNS and CDR2 as SASEGT. The CDR3 coding sequence is TGTGCCAGCAGCCCCGTTGAGTGGCAAGAGACCCAGTACTTC. This encodes CASSPVEWQETQYF.

The CDR3 bases are TGTGCCAGTAGTATAGGCGACAGGGGCTTCGGGAACACTGAAGCTTTCTTT. Its protein is CASSIGDRGFGNTEAFF. This chain uses TRBV19 with TRBJ1-1, with 8 positions matching TRBD1. The CDR3 length is 17 residues. J lost 1 base, V lost 1 base, and 8 bases had no gene match. The germline gives CDR1 LNHDA, CDR2 SQIVND (reference sequence).

The rearrangement links TRBV7-6 to TRBJ2-1; TRBD2 matches at 14 bases. Germline V CDR1 and CDR2: SGHVS, FNYEAQ. The V segment lost 2 bases and the J segment 10 bases; nucleotides outside the gene matches: 13. The length of the CDR3 is 18 residues. The CDR3 region is CASSLRLAGGGVPREQFF. CDR3 nucleotide sequence: TGTGCCAGCAGCTTACGACTAGCGGGAGGGGGGGTCCCGCGGGAGCAGTTCTTC.

This chain uses TRBV5-1 with TRBJ1-1; D uncertain. Trimming removed 2 bases from V and 11 bases from J, with 10 bases in between. Germline CDR1 and CDR2: SGHRS and YFSETQ. The CDR3 has 11 amino acids. The CDR3 loop reads CASSLSGMAFF. In nucleotides, the CDR3 is TGCGCCAGCAGCTTATCGGGGATGGCTTTCTTT. The variable domain in full, completed from reference TRBV5-1 and TRBJ1-1, reads KAGVTQTPRYLIKTRGQQVTLSCSPISGHRSVSWYQQTPGQGLQFLFEYFSETQRNKGNFPGRFSGRQFSNSRSEMNVSTLELGDSALYLCASSLSGMAFFGQGTRLTVV.

The gene calls are TRBV5-1 and TRBJ2-7; 12 bases are a match to TRBD2. The germline V gene encodes CDR1 SGHRS and CDR2 YFSETQ. CDR3 length equals 16 residues. The J segment lost 3 bases and the V segment lost 0 bases, leaving 4 bases of the junction unmatched. CDR3 coding DNA: TGCGCCAGCAGCTTGGGACTAGCGGGAGTCGACTACGAGCAGTACTTC. Residues: CASSLGLAGVDYEQYF. The full variable domain, with the rest looked up from reference TRBV5-1 and TRBJ2-7, is KAGVTQTPRYLIKTRGQQVTLSCSPISGHRSVSWYQQTPGQGLQFLFEYFSETQRNKGNFPGRFSGRQFSNSRSEMNVSTLELGDSALYLCASSLGLAGVDYEQYFGPGTRLTVT.

This sequence joins TRBV29-1 and TRBJ2-1, with D perhaps assigned TRBD1 or TRBD2 (5 bases each). Trimming pared 0 bases from V and 3 bases from J, leaving 9 bases between. The germline V gene encodes CDR1 SQVTM and CDR2 ANQGSEA. The CDR3 runs 14 residues. The CDR3 DNA sequence: TGCAGCGTTGAAGATTGGGGGATCTACAATGAGCAGTTCTTC. It is translated as CSVEDWGIYNEQFF.